One and the same sample provided the 32 T cell receptor beta chains below, sequenced in a study of response to subunit inactivated influenza vaccine listed by TCRdb under 2018. Library generation was performed with RT-PCR. TCRdb names Illumina HiSeq 2500 as the instrument used. TCRdb ran its own pipeline on the public reads, namely fastp trimming at Q25 and MiXCR clone calling, and kept in-frame beta chains. For every CDR3 protein sequence, its rows merge into one entry that carries the most common genes and DNA. Present in this sample are hundreds of thousands of distinct CDR3 sequences, less than 20% of which were seen just once. Under 14% of the sample is taken by the ten largest. Here the sequenced sample was PBMCs from blood, taken about 12 days after vaccination. The receptors come from a man aged 50 or older who received an inactivated influenza vaccine. Donor details come from another sample of the same person, matched by shared clones.

This chain connects TRBV6-2 or TRBV6-3 to TRBJ2-3, with 7 bases aligning to TRBD1. The CDR3 loop spans 15 amino acids. The germline gives CDR1 MNHEY, CDR2 SVGEGT. Unmatched junction bases numbered 6, after V lost 4 bases and J lost 2 bases. CDR3 residues: CASSSRDRFTDTQYF. CDR3 bases: TGTGCCAGCAGTTCCCGGGACAGATTCACAGATACGCAGTATTTT.

The rearrangement uses TRBV3-1 and TRBJ1-4, with D possibly TRBD1 on 6 matching bases. Trimming stripped 0 bases from V and 7 bases from J, with 9 bases between. Germline CDR1 is LGHDT and CDR2 is YNNKEL (reference sequence). The CDR3 runs to 14 residues. In DNA, the CDR3 is TGTGCCAGCAGCCAAGATTGGGGGCGTGAAAAACTGTTTTTT. Its translation: CASSQDWGREKLFF.

This clonotype was picked up a small number of times. The V call is TRBV7-9, the J call TRBJ1-1; 9 bases align to TRBD1. The CDR3 covers 16 residues. J was trimmed by 4 bases and V by 4 bases; bases with no gene match: 10. The V gene's germline CDR1 is SEHNR and CDR2 FQNEAQ (reference sequence). The CDR3 region has the DNA TGTGCCAGCAGCTCACGATCCGGGACAGGGACCACTGAAGCTTTCTTT. It encodes CASSSRSGTGTTEAFF.

This clonotype was seen a handful of times. J is TRBJ2-4 and V is TRBV7-9, with unresolved D. The germline V gene has CDR1 SEHNR and CDR2 FQNEAQ (reference sequence). CDR3 length: 12 amino acids. Trimming took 5 bases from V and 7 from J, leaving 9 bases between them. CDR3 in DNA: TGTGCCAGCAGCAGTTCCAGGAACATTCAGTACTTC. It yields the protein CASSSSRNIQYF.

The chain links TRBV7-2 to TRBJ2-7; 10 nucleotides line up with TRBD2. This CDR3 has 14 amino acids. Trimming removed 6 bases from V and 8 bases from J; junction bases left unmatched: 10. CDR1 and CDR2 (germline): SGHTA, FQGNSA. The CDR3: CASRSSGRALQQYF. In DNA form, the CDR3 reads TGTGCCAGCAGATCCAGCGGGAGGGCCTTACAGCAGTACTTC. The entire variable domain, with the rest obtained from reference TRBV7-2 and TRBJ2-7, is as follows: GAGVSQSPSNKVTEKGKDVELRCDPISGHTALYWYRQSLGQGLEFLIYFQGNSAPDKSGLPSDRFSAERTGGSVSTLTIQRTQQEDSAVYLCASRSSGRALQQYFGPGTRLTVT.

The rearrangement links TRBV6-2 or TRBV6-3 to TRBJ2-3, with 9 bases lining up with TRBD2. This CDR3 has 14 amino acids. V lost 6 bases, J lost 5 bases, and 6 bases stayed unmatched. Per germline, CDR1 MNHEY and CDR2 SVGEGT. CDR3 sequence: CASSLGLAKDTQYF. CDR3 sequence (DNA): TGTGCCAGCAGCTTAGGACTAGCGAAAGATACGCAGTATTTT.

V and J are TRBV29-1 and TRBJ2-1; 7 bases agree with TRBD1. J gave up 4 bases and V 1 base, and 7 bases lay outside the gene matches. In germline, CDR1 is SQVTM, CDR2 ANQGSEA. CDR3 length: 15 amino acids. As DNA, the CDR3 is TGCAGCGTTGAAGCCCCCGGGACAGCGTACAATGAGCAGTTCTTC. Its protein is CSVEAPGTAYNEQFF.

The CDR3 region has the DNA TGCGCCAGCAGCCAACAGGGTGGTGGCTACACCTTC. Translation gives CASSQQGGGYTF. This rearrangement joins TRBV4-3 to TRBJ1-2; possibly TRBD1 for D (5 bases). The CDR3 contains 12 residues. Germline V gene sequence: CDR1 LGHNA, CDR2 YSLEER. V lost 2 bases and J 7 bases, leaving 8 bases between the germline ends.

The chain carries TRBV5-6 and TRBJ1-1, with D uncertain. Per the germline V gene, CDR1 is SGHDT and CDR2 is YYEEEE. V was clipped by 5 bases and J by 6 bases, with 14 bases between them. The CDR3 has 13 residues. CDR3: CASSSIWGSEAFF. The CDR3 bases are TGTGCCAGCAGTTCGATCTGGGGTTCTGAAGCTTTCTTT.

This chain joins TRBV6-2 or TRBV6-3 and TRBJ2-1; D is unclear. Deletions cut 2 bases from V and 10 bases from J, with 9 bases between. The germline CDR1 and CDR2 sequences are MNHEY and SVGEGT. The CDR3 totals 12 residues. Written as DNA, the CDR3 is TGTGCCAGCAGTTACCCCCGACTGGAGCAGTTCTTC. It is translated as CASSYPRLEQFF.

This clonotype was detected a few times. J is TRBJ2-2 and V is TRBV12-3 or TRBV12-4, with 12 bases lining up with TRBD2. CDR3 size: 17 residues. V dropped 6 bases and J dropped 0; count of bases not matched to a gene: 5. CDR3 sequence (DNA): TGTGCCAGCAGGCCGACTAGCGGGAGCGCGAACACCGGGGAGCTGTTTTTT. Translated: CASRPTSGSANTGELFF.

The CDR3 protein is CSARRGGLGNEQFF. CDR3 DNA sequence: TGCAGTGCTAGACGGGGGGGCCTAGGAAATGAGCAGTTCTTC. The chain links TRBV20-1 to TRBJ2-1; 8 bases line up with TRBD2. Germline assignment: CDR1 DFQATT and CDR2 SNEGSKA (reference sequence). J lost 7 bases, V lost 2 bases, and 7 bases had no gene match. The CDR3 totals 14 residues.

The V call is TRBV7-2, the J call TRBJ2-1; D call uncertain. V lost 4 bases and J lost 10, with 14 bases in between. The germline V gene has CDR1 SGHTA and CDR2 FQGNSA. The CDR3 runs 13 residues. CDR3 in amino acids: CASSSTTFGEQFF. The CDR3 DNA reads TGTGCCAGCAGCTCTACGACCTTTGGCGAGCAGTTCTTC. The full variable domain, its missing parts supplied by reference TRBV7-2 and TRBJ2-1, is GAGVSQSPSNKVTEKGKDVELRCDPISGHTALYWYRQSLGQGLEFLIYFQGNSAPDKSGLPSDRFSAERTGGSVSTLTIQRTQQEDSAVYLCASSSTTFGEQFFGPGTRLTVL.

This clonotype was detected only a few times. The chain recombines TRBV7-9 with TRBJ2-2; D remains unclear. CDR1 and CDR2 from the germline V gene are SEHNR and FQNEAQ (reference sequence). This CDR3 contains 14 residues. The ends were cut back, 5 bases at V and 5 bases at J, with 12 bases in the middle. The CDR3 coding sequence is TGTGCCAGCAGCCCTTCAATTGGGACCGGGGAGCTGTTTTTT. Its protein product is CASSPSIGTGELFF.

V usage is TRBV19 and J usage is TRBJ1-5; a weak D match, TRBD1 (6 bases). Looked up from germline, CDR1 is LNHDA and CDR2 is SQIVND (reference sequence). This CDR3 is built from 15 residues. Trimming took off 7 bases at V and 6 bases at J, with 19 bases between the two ends. For the CDR3, the DNA is TGTGCCAGTACCATCACAACAGGGTCGTCTCAGCCCCAGCATTTT. Residues: CASTITTGSSQPQHF.

This chain joins TRBV2 and TRBJ2-7; D remains ambiguous. Germline assignment: CDR1 SNHLY and CDR2 FYNNEI. With 3 bases removed from V and 0 bases from J, the gap between germline ends came to 9 bases. The CDR3 has 14 amino acids. The CDR3 region is CASSEERNSYEQYF. As DNA, the CDR3 is TGTGCCAGCAGTGAGGAACGGAACTCCTACGAGCAGTACTTC.

The V call is TRBV20-1, the J call TRBJ1-5, with 7 bases matching TRBD1. Losses at the gene ends were 6 bases for V and 11 bases for J; bases not matched to a gene: 7. CDR3 length equals 11 residues. Per germline, CDR1 DFQATT and CDR2 SNEGSKA (reference sequence). The DNA of the CDR3 is TGCAGTGCGGGACCACAGGGGACCCAGCATTTT. Its protein is CSAGPQGTQHF.

This clonotype was observed many times. The chain carries TRBV12-3 or TRBV12-4 and TRBJ1-1; TRBD1 is a possible D gene (6 bases). V lost 3 bases and J 5 bases, leaving 16 bases between the germline ends. CDR3 length equals 15 residues. CDR3: CASSLGGGHGTEAFF. As DNA, the CDR3 is TGTGCCAGCAGTTTGGGCGGGGGGCATGGGACTGAAGCTTTCTTT.

The rearrangement links TRBV28 to TRBJ2-1, with TRBD2 matching over 11 bases. This CDR3 is 16 amino acids long. V lost 1 base, J lost 2 bases, and 1 base stayed unmatched. CDR1 and CDR2 from the germline V gene are MDHEN and SYDVKM. The CDR3 loop is CASSLSSGGPYNEQFF. CDR3 nucleotide sequence: TGTGCCAGCAGTTTATCTAGCGGGGGGCCCTACAATGAGCAGTTCTTC.

This clonotype was found a few times. V is TRBV3-1 and J is TRBJ2-5; D is ambiguous. Between the trimmed V and J ends, which lost 2 bases and 4 bases, there was a span of 5 bases. Germline V lookup: CDR1 LGHDT, CDR2 YNNKEL (reference sequence). The CDR3 has 12 residues. CDR3 amino acids: CASSQYRETQYF. The CDR3 DNA is TGTGCCAGCAGCCAATATCGAGAGACCCAGTACTTC.

This clonotype has just a few counts. V is TRBV9 and J is TRBJ2-1, with 13 bases fitting TRBD2. The ends lost 3 bases at V and 15 bases at J; junction bases unmatched: 15. CDR1 and CDR2 (germline): SGDLS, YYNGEE. This CDR3 has 16 residues. CDR3 nucleotide sequence: TGTGCCAGCAGCGCCCACGCGTCCGGGACTAGCGGGGAGTCGTTCTTC. This translates into CASSAHASGTSGESFF.

This clonotype was counted a few times. The CDR3 region is CATSRDEGTETQYF. The CDR3 bases are TGTGCCACCAGCAGAGATGAAGGGACGGAGACCCAGTACTTC. This chain uses TRBV15 with TRBJ2-5, with D perhaps being TRBD1 or TRBD2 (5 bases each). The germline V and J ends were trimmed by 0 bases and 5 bases, with 10 bases remaining between them. There are 14 residues in the CDR3. The germline V gene encodes CDR1 LNHNV and CDR2 YYDKDF (reference sequence).

This clonotype was seen at least ten times. This chain connects TRBV28 to TRBJ1-4, with a weak D call TRBD1 (5 bases). V lost 6 bases, J lost 15 bases, and 14 bases lay in between. Germline V CDR1 and CDR2: MDHEN, SYDVKM. There are 11 residues in the CDR3. The CDR3 DNA is TGTGCCAGCAGCCCCGGGACTAGGGTGTTTTTT. It encodes CASSPGTRVFF.

Only a few counts were recorded for this clonotype. This chain joins TRBV9 and TRBJ2-5; D might be TRBD1 (5 bases). Germline loops: CDR1 SGDLS, CDR2 YYNGEE. The CDR3 has 15 amino acids. The ends were cut back, 0 bases at V and 2 bases at J, with 11 bases in the middle. CDR3 bases: TGTGCCAGCAGCGTAGGGGTAGGGGCACAAGAGACCCAGTACTTC. This translates into CASSVGVGAQETQYF.

The V and J genes are TRBV5-6 and TRBJ2-1, with TRBD2 matching 7 bases. CDR3 size: 17 residues. Unmatched junction bases numbered 17, after V lost 5 bases and J lost 6 bases. Per the germline V gene, CDR1 is SGHDT and CDR2 is YYEEEE. DNA of the CDR3: TGTGCCAGCAGATCCCAGGGAGGGCTAGCGGCTGTCAATGAGCAGTTCTTC. Translation: CASRSQGGLAAVNEQFF.

This clonotype was recorded many times. The chain uses TRBV12-3 or TRBV12-4 and TRBJ1-1; TRBD1 might be the D (5 bases). This CDR3 is built from 13 residues. Trimming left V 5 bases short and J 1 base short, with 8 bases between. The CDR3 reads CASSLQANTEAFF. Here the CDR3 DNA reads TGTGCCAGCAGTCTACAGGCGAACACTGAAGCTTTCTTT.

A few counts support this clonotype. This sequence joins TRBV11-2 and TRBJ2-4; D tentatively fits TRBD1 or TRBD2 (5 bases each). Per the germline V gene, CDR1 is SGHAT and CDR2 is FQNNGV. V was cut by 5 bases and J by 1 base, with 15 bases left in between. This CDR3 region has 16 residues. CDR3 loop: CASSPEVWGAKNIQYF. The CDR3 DNA is TGTGCCAGCAGCCCCGAGGTATGGGGGGCCAAAAACATTCAGTACTTC.

This clonotype was picked up a small number of times. This chain connects TRBV20-1 to TRBJ2-6, with D perhaps TRBD1 or TRBD2 (5 bases each). The length of the CDR3 is 16 residues. Germline V gene sequence: CDR1 DFQATT, CDR2 SNEGSKA (reference sequence). V lost 5 bases to trimming and J lost 2 bases, with 16 bases between them. This CDR3 reads CSAERGGLAGANVLTF. Here the CDR3 DNA reads TGCAGTGCTGAGAGGGGCGGGCTGGCTGGGGCCAACGTCCTGACTTTC.

This clonotype was detected a few times. This chain uses TRBV11-2 with TRBJ2-3, with D tentatively TRBD2 (5 bases). Trimming took off 4 bases at V and 4 bases at J, with 12 bases between the two ends. Germline CDR1 is SGHAT and CDR2 is FQNNGV. The CDR3 has 14 residues. The CDR3 DNA reads TGTGCCAGCAGCTCCCCAGCGGCCCCAGATACGCAGTATTTT. As protein: CASSSPAAPDTQYF.

This rearrangement joins TRBV6-1 to TRBJ2-7; 7 nucleotides agree with TRBD1. V shed 5 bases, J shed 6 bases, and the junction held 10 bases outside the gene matches. Germline lookup yields CDR1 MNHNS and CDR2 SASEGT. The CDR3 totals 14 residues. Written as DNA, the CDR3 is TGTGCCAGCAGTAGACAGGGCTCTGTGGGCGAGCAGTACTTC. It codes for CASSRQGSVGEQYF.

This sequence joins TRBV12-3 or TRBV12-4 and TRBJ1-2; no definite D call. The V gene lost 6 bases and the J gene lost 2 bases, with 7 bases spanning the gap. This CDR3 contains 12 residues. CDR3 coding DNA: TGTGCCAGCAGGAGACCGAACTATGGCTACACCTTC. It is translated as CASRRPNYGYTF.

There are a few counts of this clonotype. The chain joins TRBV15 to TRBJ2-4, with D tentatively TRBD1 (5 bases). The CDR3 totals 16 residues. CDR1 and CDR2 (germline): LNHNV, YYDKDF (reference sequence). V gave up 5 bases and J gave up 0 bases, with 14 bases separating them. CDR3 nucleotides: TGTGCCACCAGCGGTGGCACAGGCTTAGCCAAAAACATTCAGTACTTC. Amino acid sequence: CATSGGTGLAKNIQYF.